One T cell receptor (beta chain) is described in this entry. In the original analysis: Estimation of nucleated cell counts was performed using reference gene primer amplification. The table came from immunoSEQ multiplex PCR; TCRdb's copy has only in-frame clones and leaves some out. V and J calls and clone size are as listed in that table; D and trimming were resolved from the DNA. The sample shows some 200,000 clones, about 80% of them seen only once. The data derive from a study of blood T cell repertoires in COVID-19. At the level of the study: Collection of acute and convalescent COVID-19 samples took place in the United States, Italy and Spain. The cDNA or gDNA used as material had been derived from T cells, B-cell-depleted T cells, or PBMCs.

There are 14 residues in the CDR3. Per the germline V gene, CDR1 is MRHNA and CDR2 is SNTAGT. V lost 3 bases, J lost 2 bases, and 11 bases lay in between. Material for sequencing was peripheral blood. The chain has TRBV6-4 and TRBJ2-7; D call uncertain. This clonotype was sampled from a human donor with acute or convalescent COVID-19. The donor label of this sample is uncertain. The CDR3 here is CASSEIHGPYEQYF. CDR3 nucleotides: TGTGCCAGCAGTGAGATCCATGGCCCCTACGAGCAGTACTTC.